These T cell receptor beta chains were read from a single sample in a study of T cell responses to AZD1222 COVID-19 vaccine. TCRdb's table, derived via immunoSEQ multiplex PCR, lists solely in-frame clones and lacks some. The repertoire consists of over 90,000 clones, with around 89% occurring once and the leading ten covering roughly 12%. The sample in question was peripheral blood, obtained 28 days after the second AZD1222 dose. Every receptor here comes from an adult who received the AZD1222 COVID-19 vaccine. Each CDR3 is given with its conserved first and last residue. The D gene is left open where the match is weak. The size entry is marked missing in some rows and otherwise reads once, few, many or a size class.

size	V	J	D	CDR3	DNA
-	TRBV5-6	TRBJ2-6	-	CASTPRPKGANVLTF	TGTGCCAGCACCCCTAGACCGAAAGGGGCCAACGTCCTGACTTTC
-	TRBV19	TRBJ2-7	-	CASSIAGDEQYF	TGTGCCAGTAGTATAGCTGGCGACGAGCAGTACTTC
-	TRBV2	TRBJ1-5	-	CASSDSTGYSNQPQHF	TGTGCCAGCAGTGATTCTACAGGGTACAGCAATCAGCCCCAGCATTTT
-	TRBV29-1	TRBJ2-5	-	CSVDGGHYQETQYF	TGCAGCGTTGATGGGGGACACTACCAAGAGACCCAGTACTTC
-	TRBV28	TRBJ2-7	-	CASSLGLSYEQYF	TGTGCCAGCAGTTTAGGCCTCTCCTACGAGCAGTACTTC
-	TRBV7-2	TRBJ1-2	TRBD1	CASSLGGIRGRGNGYTF	TGTGCCAGCAGCTTAGGGGGAATCAGGGGGCGCGGAAATGGCTACACCTTC
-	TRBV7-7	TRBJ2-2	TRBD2	CASSSTSGGNTGELFF	TGTGCTAGCAGCTCTACTAGCGGGGGGAACACCGGGGAGCTGTTTTTT
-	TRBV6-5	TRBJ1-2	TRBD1	CASSYPGTGNGYTF	TGTGCCAGCAGTTACCCAGGGACAGGCAATGGCTACACCTTC
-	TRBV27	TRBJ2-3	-	CASSPYTRFADTQYF	TGTGCCAGCAGTCCCTATACCAGGTTTGCAGATACGCAGTATTTT
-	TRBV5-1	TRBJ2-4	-	CASSLEGIQNIQYF	TGCGCCAGCAGCTTGGAGGGGATCCAAAACATTCAGTACTTC
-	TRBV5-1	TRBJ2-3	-	CASSLVDPGAVDTQYF	TGCGCCAGCAGCTTGGTGGACCCAGGGGCCGTAGATACGCAGTATTTT
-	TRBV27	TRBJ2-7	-	CASTPTIRSPYEQYF	TGTGCCAGCACTCCTACCATCAGGAGCCCCTACGAGCAGTACTTC
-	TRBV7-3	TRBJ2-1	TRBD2	CASSLRATSPREQFF	TGTGCCAGCAGCTTAAGGGCGACTAGCCCACGTGAGCAGTTCTTC
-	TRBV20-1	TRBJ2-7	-	CSASPGDEQYF	TGCAGTGCTAGCCCCGGAGACGAGCAGTACTTC
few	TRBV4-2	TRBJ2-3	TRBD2	CASSPSGREVDTQYF	TGTGCCAGCAGCCCTAGCGGGAGAGAAGTAGATACGCAGTATTTT
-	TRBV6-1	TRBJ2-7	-	CASSENPYGRGPGNEQYF	TGTGCCAGCAGTGAGAACCCCTACGGGAGGGGGCCAGGGAACGAGCAGTACTTC
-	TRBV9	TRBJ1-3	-	CASSVGSANSGNTIYF	TGTGCCAGCAGCGTAGGATCCGCTAACTCTGGAAACACCATATATTTT
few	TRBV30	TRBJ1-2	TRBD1	CAWNLIQGGGYTF	TGTGCCTGGAATTTGATTCAGGGGGGCGGCTACACCTTC
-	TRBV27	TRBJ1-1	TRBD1	CASSRAAGGFTEAFF	TGTGCCAGCAGCCGAGCCGCAGGGGGCTTCACTGAAGCTTTCTTT
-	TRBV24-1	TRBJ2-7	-	CATSDRTVSYEQYF	TGTGCCACCAGTGACCGTACAGTTTCCTACGAGCAGTACTTC
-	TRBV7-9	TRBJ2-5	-	CASSLEEAGTQYF	TGTGCCAGCAGCTTAGAGGAGGCGGGAACCCAGTACTTC